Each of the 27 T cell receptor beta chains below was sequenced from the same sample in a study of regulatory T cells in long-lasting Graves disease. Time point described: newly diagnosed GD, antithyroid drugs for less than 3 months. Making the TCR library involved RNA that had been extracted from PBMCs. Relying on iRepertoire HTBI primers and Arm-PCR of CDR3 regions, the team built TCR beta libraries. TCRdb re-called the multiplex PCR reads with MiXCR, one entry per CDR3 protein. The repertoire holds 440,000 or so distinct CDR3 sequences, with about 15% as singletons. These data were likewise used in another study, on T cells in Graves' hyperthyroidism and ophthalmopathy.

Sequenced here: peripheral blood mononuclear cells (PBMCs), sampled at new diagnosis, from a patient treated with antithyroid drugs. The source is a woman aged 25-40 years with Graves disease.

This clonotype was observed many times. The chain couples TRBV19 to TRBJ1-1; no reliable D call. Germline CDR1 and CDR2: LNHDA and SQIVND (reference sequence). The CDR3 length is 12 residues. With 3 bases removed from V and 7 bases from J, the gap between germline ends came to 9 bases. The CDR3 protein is CASSIWNREAFF. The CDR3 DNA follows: TGTGCCAGTAGTATTTGGAACCGTGAAGCTTTCTTT.

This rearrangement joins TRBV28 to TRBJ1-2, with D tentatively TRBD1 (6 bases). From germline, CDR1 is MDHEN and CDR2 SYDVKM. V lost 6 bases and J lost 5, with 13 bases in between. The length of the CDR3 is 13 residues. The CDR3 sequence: CASRMGGPYGYTF. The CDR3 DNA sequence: TGTGCCAGCAGAATGGGGGGGCCGTATGGCTACACCTTC.

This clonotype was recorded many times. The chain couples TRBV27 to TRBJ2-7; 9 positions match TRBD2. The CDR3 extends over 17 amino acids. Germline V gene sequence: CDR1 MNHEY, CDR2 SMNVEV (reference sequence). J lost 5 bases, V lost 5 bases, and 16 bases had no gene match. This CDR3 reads CASSDLAGEIGFDEQYF. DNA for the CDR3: TGTGCCAGCAGTGACTTAGCGGGAGAGATTGGTTTCGACGAGCAGTACTTC.

DNA of the CDR3: TGTGCCAGCAGCCCAGGACTAGCGGGAGGGCGGGGTAATGAGCAGTTCTTC. Its translation: CASSPGLAGGRGNEQFF. V and J are TRBV11-2 and TRBJ2-1; 15 bases line up with TRBD2. CDR1 SGHAT and CDR2 FQNNGV come from the germline V gene. With V trimmed by 5 bases and J by 7 bases, 9 bases remained unmatched. CDR3 size: 17 residues.

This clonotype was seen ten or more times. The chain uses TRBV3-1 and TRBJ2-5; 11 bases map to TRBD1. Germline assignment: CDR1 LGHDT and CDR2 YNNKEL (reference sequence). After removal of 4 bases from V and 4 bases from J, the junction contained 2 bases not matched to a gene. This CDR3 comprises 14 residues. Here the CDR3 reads CASSLGTGGETQYF. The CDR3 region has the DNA TGTGCCAGCAGCCTAGGGACAGGGGGAGAGACCCAGTACTTC.

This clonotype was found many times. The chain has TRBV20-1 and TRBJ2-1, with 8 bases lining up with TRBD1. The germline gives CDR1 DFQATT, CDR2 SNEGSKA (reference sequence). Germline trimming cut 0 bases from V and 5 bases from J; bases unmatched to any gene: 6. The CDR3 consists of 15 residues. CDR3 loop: CSARDLGTGNNEQFF. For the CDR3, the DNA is TGCAGTGCTAGAGATCTCGGGACAGGAAACAATGAGCAGTTCTTC.

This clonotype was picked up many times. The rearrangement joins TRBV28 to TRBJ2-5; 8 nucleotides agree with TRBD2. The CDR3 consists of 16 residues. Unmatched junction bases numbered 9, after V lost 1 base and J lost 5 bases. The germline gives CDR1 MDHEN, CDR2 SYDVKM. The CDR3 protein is CASSLSGLDPKETQYF. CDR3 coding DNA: TGTGCCAGCAGTTTATCGGGACTAGATCCGAAGGAGACCCAGTACTTC.

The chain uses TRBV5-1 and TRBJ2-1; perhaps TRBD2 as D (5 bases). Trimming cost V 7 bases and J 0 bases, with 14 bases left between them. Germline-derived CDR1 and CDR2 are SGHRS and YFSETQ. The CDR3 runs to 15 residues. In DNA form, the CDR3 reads TGCGCCAGCGTCCAGGACTCGAGCTCCTACAATGAGCAGTTCTTC. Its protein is CASVQDSSSYNEQFF.

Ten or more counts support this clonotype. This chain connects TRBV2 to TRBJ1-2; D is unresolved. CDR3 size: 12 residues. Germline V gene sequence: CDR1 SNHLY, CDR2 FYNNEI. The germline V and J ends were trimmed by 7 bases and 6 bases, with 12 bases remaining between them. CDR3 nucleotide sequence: TGTGCCAGCATTCCCCGGGTAGATGGCTACACCTTC. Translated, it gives CASIPRVDGYTF. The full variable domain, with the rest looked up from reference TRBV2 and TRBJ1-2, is EPEVTQTPSHQVTQMGQEVILRCVPISNHLYFYWYRQILGQKVEFLVSFYNNEISEKSEIFDDQFSVERPDGSNFTLKIRSTKLEDSAMYFCASIPRVDGYTFGSGTRLTVV.

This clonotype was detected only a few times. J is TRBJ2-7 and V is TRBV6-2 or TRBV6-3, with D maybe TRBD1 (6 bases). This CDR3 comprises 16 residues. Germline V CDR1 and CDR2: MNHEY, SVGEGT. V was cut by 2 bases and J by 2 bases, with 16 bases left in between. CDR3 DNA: TGTGCCAGCAGTTACAACAGGGCTGGGCGAGCCTACGAGCAGTACTTC. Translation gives CASSYNRAGRAYEQYF.

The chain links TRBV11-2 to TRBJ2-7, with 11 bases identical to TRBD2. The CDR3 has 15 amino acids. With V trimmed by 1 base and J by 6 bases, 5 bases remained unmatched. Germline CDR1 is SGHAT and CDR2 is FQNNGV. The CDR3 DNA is TGTGCCAGCAGCTTAGGTGTGACTAGCGGGACCGAGCAGTACTTC. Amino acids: CASSLGVTSGTEQYF.

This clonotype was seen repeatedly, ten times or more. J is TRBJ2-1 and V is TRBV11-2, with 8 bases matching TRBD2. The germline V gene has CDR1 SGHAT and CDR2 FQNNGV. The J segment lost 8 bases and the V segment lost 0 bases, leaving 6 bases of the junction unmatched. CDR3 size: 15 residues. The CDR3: CASSLELAAWDEQFF. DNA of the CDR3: TGTGCCAGCAGCTTAGAACTAGCGGCGTGGGATGAGCAGTTCTTC.

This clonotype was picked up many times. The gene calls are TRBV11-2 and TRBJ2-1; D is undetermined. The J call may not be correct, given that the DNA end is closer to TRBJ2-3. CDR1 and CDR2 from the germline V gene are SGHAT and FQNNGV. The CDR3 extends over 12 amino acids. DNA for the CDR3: TGTGCCAGCAGCTTAGAGGGGATTAGGCAGTATTTT. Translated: CASSLEGIRQYF.

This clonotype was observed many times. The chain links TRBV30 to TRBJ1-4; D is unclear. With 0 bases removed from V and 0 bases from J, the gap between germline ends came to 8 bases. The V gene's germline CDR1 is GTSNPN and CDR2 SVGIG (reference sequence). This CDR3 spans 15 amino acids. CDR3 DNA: TGTGCCTGGAGTGTGCTGGGGACAACTAATGAAAAACTGTTTTTT. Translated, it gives CAWSVLGTTNEKLFF.

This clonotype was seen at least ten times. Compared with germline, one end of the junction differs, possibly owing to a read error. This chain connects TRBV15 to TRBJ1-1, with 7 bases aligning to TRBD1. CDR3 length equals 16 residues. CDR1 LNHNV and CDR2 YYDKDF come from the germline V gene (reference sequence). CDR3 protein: CATSTLGQASNTEAFF. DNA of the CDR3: TGTGCCACCAGCACCCTAGGACAGGCGAGCAACACCGAAGCTTTCTTT.

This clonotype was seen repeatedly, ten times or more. CDR3 sequence reads: CASSLGGRGISNEQFF. CDR3 DNA: TGTGCCAGCAGCTTGGGGGGCAGAGGGATTAGCAATGAGCAGTTCTTC. The chain couples TRBV5-4 to TRBJ2-1; D assignment may be TRBD1 or TRBD2 (5 bases each). V was shortened by 0 bases and J by 6 bases, with 16 bases between the two germline ends. Germline V lookup: CDR1 SGHNT, CDR2 YYREEE (reference sequence). The CDR3 totals 16 residues.

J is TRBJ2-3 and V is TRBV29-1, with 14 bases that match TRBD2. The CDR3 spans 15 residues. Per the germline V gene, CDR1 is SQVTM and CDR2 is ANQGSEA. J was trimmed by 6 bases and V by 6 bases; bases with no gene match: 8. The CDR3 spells CSVARLAGGPDTQYF. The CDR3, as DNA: TGCAGCGTCGCAAGACTAGCGGGAGGGCCGGATACGCAGTATTTT.

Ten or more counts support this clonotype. The chain's CDR3 is CAWSWMDGTYQETQYF. CDR3 in DNA: TGTGCCTGGAGCTGGATGGACGGGACATACCAAGAGACCCAGTACTTC. The rearrangement links TRBV30 to TRBJ2-5, with D perhaps TRBD1 (6 bases). This CDR3 spans 16 amino acids. Trimming left V 3 bases short and J 0 bases short, with 17 bases between. CDR1 GTSNPN and CDR2 SVGIG come from the germline V gene (reference sequence).

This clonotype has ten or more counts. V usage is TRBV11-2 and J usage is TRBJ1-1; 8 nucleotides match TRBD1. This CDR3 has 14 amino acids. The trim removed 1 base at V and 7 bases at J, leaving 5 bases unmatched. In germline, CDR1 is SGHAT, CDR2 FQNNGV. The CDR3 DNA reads TGTGCCAGCAGCTTAGCCAGGGGGCATAATGAAGCTTTCTTT. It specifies CASSLARGHNEAFF.

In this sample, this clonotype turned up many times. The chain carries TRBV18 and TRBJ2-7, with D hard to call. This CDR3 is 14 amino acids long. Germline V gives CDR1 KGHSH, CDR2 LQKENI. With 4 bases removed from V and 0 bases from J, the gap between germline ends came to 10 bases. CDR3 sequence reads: CASSLSYSSYEQYF. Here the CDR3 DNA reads TGTGCCAGCTCACTTAGTTACAGCTCCTACGAGCAGTACTTC.

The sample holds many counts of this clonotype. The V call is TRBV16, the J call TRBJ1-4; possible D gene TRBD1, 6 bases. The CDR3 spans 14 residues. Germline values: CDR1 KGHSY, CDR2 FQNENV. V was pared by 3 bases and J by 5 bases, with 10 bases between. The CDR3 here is CASSQPTGNEKLFF. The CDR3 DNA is TGTGCCAGCAGCCAGCCCACAGGGAATGAAAAACTGTTTTTT.

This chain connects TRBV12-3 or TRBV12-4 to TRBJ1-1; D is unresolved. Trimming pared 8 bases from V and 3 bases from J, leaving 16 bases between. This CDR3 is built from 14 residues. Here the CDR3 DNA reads TGTGCCAGCCAGGTGCGCCCCGAGGACACTGAAGCTTTCTTT. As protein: CASQVRPEDTEAFF.

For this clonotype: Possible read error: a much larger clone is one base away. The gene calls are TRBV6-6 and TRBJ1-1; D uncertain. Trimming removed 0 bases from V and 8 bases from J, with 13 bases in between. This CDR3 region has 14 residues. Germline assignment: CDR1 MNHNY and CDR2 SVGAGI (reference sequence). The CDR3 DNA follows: TGTGCCAGCAGTTACTCGGAGGTCACAATGGAAGCTTTCTTT. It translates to CASSYSEVTMEAFF.

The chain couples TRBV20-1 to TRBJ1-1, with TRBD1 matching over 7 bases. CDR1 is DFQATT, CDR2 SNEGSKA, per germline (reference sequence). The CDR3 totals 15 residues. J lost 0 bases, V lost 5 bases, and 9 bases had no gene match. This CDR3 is CSAAGTAKMNTEAFF. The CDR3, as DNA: TGCAGTGCTGCCGGGACAGCGAAAATGAACACTGAAGCTTTCTTT.

The CDR3 spells CASSAPVMGENEKLFF. CDR3 sequence (DNA): TGTGCCAGCAGTGCCCCTGTAATGGGGGAAAATGAAAAACTGTTTTTT. The chain joins TRBV6-1 to TRBJ1-4; perhaps TRBD1 as D (5 bases). This CDR3 comprises 16 residues. Trimming removed 4 bases at V and 5 bases at J, with 17 bases between. CDR1 MNHNS and CDR2 SASEGT come from the germline V gene.

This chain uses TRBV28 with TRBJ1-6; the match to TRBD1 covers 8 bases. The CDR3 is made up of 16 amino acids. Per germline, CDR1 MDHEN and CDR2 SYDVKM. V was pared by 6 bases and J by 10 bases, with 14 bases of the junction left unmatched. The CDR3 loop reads CASRPQDRAHRSPLHF. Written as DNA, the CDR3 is TGTGCCAGCAGACCCCAGGACAGGGCGCATAGATCACCCCTCCACTTT.

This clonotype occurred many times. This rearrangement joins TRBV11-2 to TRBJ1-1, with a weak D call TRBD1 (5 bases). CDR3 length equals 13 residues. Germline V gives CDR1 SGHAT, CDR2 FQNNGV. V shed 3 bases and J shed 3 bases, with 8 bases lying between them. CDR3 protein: CASSFGTYTEAFF. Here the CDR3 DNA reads TGTGCCAGCAGCTTCGGGACTTACACTGAAGCTTTCTTT.